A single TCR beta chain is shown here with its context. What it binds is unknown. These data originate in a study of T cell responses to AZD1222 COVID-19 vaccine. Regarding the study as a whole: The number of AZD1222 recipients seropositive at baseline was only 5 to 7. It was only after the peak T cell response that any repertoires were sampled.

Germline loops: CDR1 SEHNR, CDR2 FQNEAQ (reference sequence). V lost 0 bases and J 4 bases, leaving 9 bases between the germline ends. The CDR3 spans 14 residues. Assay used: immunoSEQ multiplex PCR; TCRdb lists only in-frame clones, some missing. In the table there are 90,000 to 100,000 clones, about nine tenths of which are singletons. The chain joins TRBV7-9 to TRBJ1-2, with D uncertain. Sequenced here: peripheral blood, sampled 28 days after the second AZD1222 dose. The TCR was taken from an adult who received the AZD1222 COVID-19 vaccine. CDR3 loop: CASSLAGVFYGYTF. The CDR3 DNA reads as TGTGCCAGCAGCTTAGCCGGAGTTTTCTATGGCTACACCTTC.